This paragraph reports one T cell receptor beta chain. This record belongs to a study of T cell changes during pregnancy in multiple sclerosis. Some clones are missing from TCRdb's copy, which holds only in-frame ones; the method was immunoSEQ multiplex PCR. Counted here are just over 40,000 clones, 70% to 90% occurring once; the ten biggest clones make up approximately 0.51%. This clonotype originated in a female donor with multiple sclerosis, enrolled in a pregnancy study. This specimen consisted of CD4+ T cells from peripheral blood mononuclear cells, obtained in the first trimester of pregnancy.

The CDR3 nucleotides are TGTGCCAGCAGCGTAGAAGGGACAGGGTTTTCACCCCTCCACTTT. This encodes CASSVEGTGFSPLHF. The genes are TRBV9 and TRBJ1-6; 9 bases map to TRBD1. The CDR3 covers 15 residues. The germline V gene has CDR1 SGDLS and CDR2 YYNGEE. With V trimmed by 0 bases and J by 9 bases, 4 bases remained unmatched.